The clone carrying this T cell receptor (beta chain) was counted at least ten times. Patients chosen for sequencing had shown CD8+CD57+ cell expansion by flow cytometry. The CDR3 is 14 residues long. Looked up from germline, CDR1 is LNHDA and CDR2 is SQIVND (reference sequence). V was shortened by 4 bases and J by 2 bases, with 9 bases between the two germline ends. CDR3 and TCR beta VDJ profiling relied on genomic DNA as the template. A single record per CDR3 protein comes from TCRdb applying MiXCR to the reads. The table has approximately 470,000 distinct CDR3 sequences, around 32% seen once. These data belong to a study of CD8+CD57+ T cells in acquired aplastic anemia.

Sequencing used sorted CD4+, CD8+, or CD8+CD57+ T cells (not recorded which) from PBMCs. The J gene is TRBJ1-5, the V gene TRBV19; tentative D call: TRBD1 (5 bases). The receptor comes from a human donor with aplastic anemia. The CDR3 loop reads CASSTGPGNQPQHF. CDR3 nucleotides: TGTGCCAGTAGTACGGGACCGGGCAATCAGCCCCAGCATTTT. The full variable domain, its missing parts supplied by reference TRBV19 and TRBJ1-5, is DGGITQSPKYLFRKEGQNVTLSCEQNLNHDAMYWYRQDPGQGLRLIYYSQIVNDFQKGDIAEGYSVSREKKESFPLTVTSAQKNPTAFYLCASSTGPGNQPQHFGDGTRLSIL.